The clone carrying this TCR beta chain was seen more than once but under ten times. Its antigen is still unknown. A junction boundary mismatches the germline segment, possibly from a read error. With constant-segment primers, 5'RACE yielded cDNA libraries of TCR alpha and TCR beta that carried sample barcodes and UMIs. TCRdb redid the calling of the 5' RACE reads with MiXCR, one entry per CDR3 protein. The repertoire has 350,000 to 500,000 distinct CDR3 sequences, roughly 20% of them found once; the top ten carry approximately 8.4%. The CDR3 extends over 11 amino acids. This record comes from a study of T-cell memory formation after mild COVID-19. Study in general: TCR clusters showed largely donor specificity. Study outcomes and limitations: Clones contracting over day 15 to 85 were CD4/CD8 balanced, with later expanders leaning CD4+. The appearance of some responding clones in pre-infection memory suggested that cross-reactive memory joined.

The chain uses TRBV12-3 or TRBV12-4 and TRBJ2-7; the D gene is possibly TRBD1 (5 bases). The TCR was taken from an adult woman who had mild COVID-19 (a few samples of this study predate the infection). Cell type and time point are not known. Sequenced input: PBMCs or a T cell subset sorted from them (not recorded which). This chain's CDR3 is CASSLGVEQYF. In DNA, the CDR3 is TGTGCCAGCAGCTTAGGGGTCGAGCAGTACTTC.